These T cell receptor beta chains were read from a single sample in a study of blood T cell repertoires in COVID-19. Here immunoSEQ multiplex PCR was the method, and the copy in TCRdb shows in-frame clones only, minus some. The sample consists of 250,000 to 350,000 clones, 85% to 90% of them appearing once. Sequenced sample: peripheral blood. The receptors originated from a woman aged 50 to 65 with COVID-19, enrolled during active disease. Both conserved end residues are part of each CDR3. A D gene is named only where the DNA matches it firmly. Size values are once, few and many counts, or a class for expanded clones, and some rows have none.

size | D | J | V | CDR3 | DNA
. | . | TRBJ1-2 | TRBV19 | CASSPRWRGNYGYTF | TGTGCCAGTAGTCCCCGGTGGCGAGGGAACTATGGCTACACCTTC
. | . | TRBJ2-6 | TRBV7-2 | CASSLVSSGANVLTF | TGTGCCAGCAGCTTAGTTAGCTCTGGGGCCAACGTCCTGACTTTC
. | . | TRBJ1-4 | TRBV21-1 | CASSARDRNNEKLFF | TGTGCCAGCAGCGCGCGGGACAGAAATAATGAAAAACTGTTTTTT
once | . | TRBJ1-2 | TRBV3-1/TRBV3-2 | CASSAPRGLGYGYTF | TGTGCCAGCAGCGCGCCGAGGGGGTTGGGGTATGGCTACACCTTC
few | TRBD1 | TRBJ1-1 | TRBV4-2 | CASSQPGQGSDTEAFF | TGTGCCAGCAGCCAACCTGGACAGGGGTCGGACACTGAAGCTTTCTTT
. | . | TRBJ2-1 | TRBV7-9 | CASSLTLAINNEQFF | TGTGCCAGCAGCTTAACCCTAGCAATAAACAATGAGCAGTTCTTC
. | TRBD1 | TRBJ1-5 | TRBV2 | CASNRDSEYSNQPQHF | TGTGCCAGCAACAGGGACAGTGAATATAGCAATCAGCCCCAGCATTTT
. | . | TRBJ2-7 | TRBV11-2 | CASSLSGTEQYF | TGTGCCAGCAGCTTAAGCGGTACCGAGCAGTACTTC
once | . | TRBJ2-1 | TRBV2 | CASSEGHRYNEQFF | TGTGCCAGCAGTGAAGGACACCGCTACAATGAGCAGTTCTTC
. | TRBD1 | TRBJ1-3 | TRBV5-1 | CASSLGAGQANLGNTIYF | TGCGCCAGCAGCTTGGGGGCCGGACAGGCCAACCTTGGAAACACCATATATTTT
. | . | TRBJ2-1 | TRBV18 | CASSPPAGPNNEQFF | TGTGCCAGCTCACCACCGGCGGGACCTAACAATGAGCAGTTCTTC
. | TRBD1 | TRBJ2-7 | TRBV6-5 | CASSYSVTGTEQYF | TGTGCCAGCAGTTACTCCGTGACAGGGACCGAGCAGTACTTC
. | . | TRBJ1-1 | TRBV6-1 | CASSEASRRVNTEAFF | TGTGCCAGCAGTGAAGCGTCCAGACGGGTGAACACTGAAGCTTTCTTT
. | TRBD1 | TRBJ1-2 | TRBV7-9 | CASSLDRGFSASYGYTF | TGTGCCAGCAGCTTAGACAGGGGTTTTTCGGCTTCCTATGGCTACACCTTC
. | . | TRBJ2-7 | TRBV7-8 | CASSPKTAGRRVSYEQYF | TGTGCCAGCAGCCCCAAGACGGCGGGGCGGAGAGTTTCCTACGAGCAGTACTTC
. | TRBD1 | TRBJ1-1 | TRBV7-9 | CASSPRTGRSTEAFF | TGTGCCAGCAGCCCGCGGACAGGGCGATCCACTGAAGCTTTCTTT
. | TRBD2 | TRBJ2-1 | TRBV6-2/TRBV6-3 | CASSWTGGAIYEQFF | TGTGCCAGCAGTTGGACCGGGGGGGCTATCTATGAGCAGTTCTTC
. | . | TRBJ1-6 | TRBV9 | CASSVAVTGSPLHF | TGTGCCAGCAGCGTAGCAGTAACGGGATCACCCCTCCACTTT
. | TRBD2 | TRBJ2-3 | TRBV4-3 | CASSDTLAANTDTQYF | TGCGCCAGCAGCGATACACTAGCGGCTAACACAGATACGCAGTATTTT
. | . | TRBJ1-1 | TRBV12-3/TRBV12-4 | CASKPRGNTEAFF | TGTGCCAGCAAGCCGCGAGGGAACACTGAAGCTTTCTTT
. | . | TRBJ2-7 | TRBV18 | CASSPVFGYEQYF | TGTGCCAGCTCACCGGTCTTCGGGTACGAGCAGTACTTC
. | TRBD2 | TRBJ2-2 | TRBV7-2 | CASSLGLAGGVGELFF | TGTGCCAGCAGCCTAGGACTAGCGGGAGGGGTCGGGGAGCTGTTTTTT
. | TRBD1 | TRBJ1-6 | TRBV6-5 | CASLDRGYNSPLHF | TGTGCCAGCCTAGACAGGGGCTATAATTCACCCCTCCACTTT
. | . | TRBJ1-2 | TRBV10-3 | CAISESTGGYTF | TGTGCCATCAGTGAGTCGACAGGTGGCTACACCTTC
. | TRBD2 | TRBJ2-5 | TRBV13 | CASSKTSGKGETQYF | TGTGCCAGCAGCAAGACTAGCGGGAAAGGAGAGACCCAGTACTTC
. | . | TRBJ2-1 | TRBV5-4 | CASSLVSYNEQFF | TGTGCCAGCAGCCTGGTATCCTACAATGAGCAGTTCTTC
. | . | TRBJ1-2 | TRBV5-1 | CASSLVVGAGYGYTF | TGCGCCAGCAGCTTGGTGGTGGGGGCGGGCTATGGCTACACCTTC
. | TRBD2 | TRBJ2-5 | TRBV11-2 | CASSGPGLAGGPRETQYF | TGTGCCAGCAGCGGCCCGGGACTAGCGGGAGGGCCGAGAGAGACCCAGTACTTC
. | . | TRBJ2-5 | TRBV11-2 | CASSFSAAGETQYF | TGTGCCAGCAGCTTTAGTGCCGCAGGGGAGACCCAGTACTTC
. | . | TRBJ1-2 | TRBV4-1 | CASSQAGNYGYTF | TGCGCCAGCAGCCAAGCGGGGAACTATGGCTACACCTTC
. | . | TRBJ2-2 | TRBV21-1 | CASSKVTGVTGELFF | TGTGCCAGCAGCAAAGTGACAGGGGTAACCGGGGAGCTGTTTTTT
. | . | TRBJ2-6 | TRBV6-6 | CASSPTVSGANVLTF | TGTGCCAGCAGCCCAACTGTATCTGGGGCCAACGTCCTGACTTTC
once | . | TRBJ2-2 | TRBV19 | CASSIDRTNTGELFF | TGTGCCAGTAGTATAGATCGTACGAACACCGGGGAGCTGTTTTTT
once | . | TRBJ2-2 | TRBV5-4 | CASSFPGVGTGELFF | TGTGCCAGCAGCTTTCCAGGGGTTGGCACCGGGGAGCTGTTTTTT
. | TRBD1 | TRBJ1-6 | TRBV2 | CASRPGQGHSPLHF | TGTGCCAGCAGGCCGGGACAGGGACATTCACCCCTCCACTTT
. | . | TRBJ2-6 | TRBV6-4 | CASSGGWSGANVLTF | TGTGCCAGCAGTGGGGGCTGGTCTGGGGCCAACGTCCTGACTTTC
. | TRBD1 | TRBJ1-3 | TRBV30 | CAWSTGDSGNTIYF | TGTGCCTGGAGTACAGGGGACTCTGGAAACACCATATATTTT
. | TRBD1 | TRBJ1-2 | TRBV30 | CAWSGDRRVLWTGYTF | TGTGCCTGGAGTGGGGACAGGAGGGTTCTCTGGACGGGCTACACCTTC
. | TRBD1 | TRBJ1-2 | TRBV3-1/TRBV3-2 | CASSQVGGQNYGYTF | TGTGCCAGCAGCCAAGTGGGGGGACAGAACTATGGCTACACCTTC
. | . | TRBJ1-5 | TRBV25-1 | CASSESGGSGQPQHF | TGTGCCAGCAGTGAATCTGGCGGCTCGGGGCAGCCCCAGCATTTT
. | TRBD1 | TRBJ1-3 | TRBV6-1 | CASSDPGQDHRNTIYF | TGTGCCAGCAGTGACCCCGGACAGGACCATAGAAACACCATATATTTT
. | TRBD2 | TRBJ2-2 | TRBV7-2 | CASSSPKSGRIGGELFF | TGTGCCAGCAGCTCCCCCAAAAGCGGGAGAATAGGCGGGGAGCTGTTTTTT
. | TRBD1 | TRBJ1-2 | TRBV27 | CASSLGQYYGYTF | TGTGCCAGCAGTTTGGGACAGTACTATGGCTACACCTTC
. | TRBD1 | TRBJ1-1 | TRBV7-6 | CASSLETGIPEAFF | TGTGCCAGCAGCTTAGAGACAGGGATCCCTGAAGCTTTCTTT
. | TRBD1 | TRBJ2-5 | TRBV29-1 | CSVPRGLSRAFSETQYF | TGCAGCGTTCCCAGGGGGCTCTCCAGGGCGTTTTCGGAGACCCAGTACTTC
. | TRBD2 | TRBJ2-7 | TRBV14 | CASSHQGVAGASYEQYF | TGTGCCAGCAGCCATCAAGGGGTAGCGGGGGCCTCCTACGAGCAGTACTTC
. | . | TRBJ1-4 | TRBV15 | CATSPWTVRNEKLFF | TGTGCCACCAGCCCCTGGACAGTTAGAAATGAAAAACTGTTTTTT
. | TRBD2 | TRBJ2-1 | TRBV5-4 | CASSQPGLDYNEQFF | TGTGCCAGCAGCCAGCCGGGACTAGACTACAATGAGCAGTTCTTC
. | . | TRBJ1-3 | TRBV9 | CASSPEAILQNTIYF | TGTGCCAGCAGCCCTGAGGCGATTTTGCAGAACACCATATATTTT
. | TRBD1 | TRBJ2-7 | TRBV7-9 | CASSHPRGQGADEQYF | TGTGCCAGCAGCCACCCCAGGGGGCAGGGGGCAGACGAGCAGTACTTC
. | TRBD2 | TRBJ2-2 | TRBV19 | CASSFSPGLAGAQNTGELFF | TGTGCCAGTAGTTTTTCTCCGGGACTAGCGGGAGCTCAGAACACCGGGGAGCTGTTTTTT
. | . | TRBJ2-4 | TRBV3-1/TRBV3-2 | CASSQEPGRGTNIQYF | TGTGCCAGCAGCCAAGAACCGGGGAGGGGGACAAACATTCAGTACTTC
. | TRBD1 | TRBJ1-1 | TRBV13 | CASSSTRGPTEAFF | TGTGCCAGCAGCTCGACCAGGGGGCCCACTGAAGCTTTCTTT
. | TRBD1 | TRBJ1-6 | TRBV11-2 | CASSLVTGEGSPLHF | TGTGCCAGCAGCTTAGTGACAGGGGAAGGGTCACCCCTCCACTTT
. | TRBD1 | TRBJ1-2 | TRBV24-1 | CATSDGGTGNYGYTF | TGTGCCACCAGTGATGGCGGGACAGGAAACTATGGCTACACCTTC
. | . | TRBJ2-5 | TRBV6-4 | CASSEPRLEETQYF | TGTGCCAGCAGCGAACCTCGACTTGAAGAGACCCAGTACTTC
. | . | TRBJ2-1 | TRBV19 | CASSILANEQFF | TGTGCCAGTAGTATATTAGCCAATGAGCAGTTCTTC
few | TRBD1 | TRBJ1-1 | TRBV18 | CASSPLGQGSTEAFF | TGTGCCAGCTCACCACTCGGACAGGGGTCCACTGAAGCTTTCTTT
. | . | TRBJ2-5 | TRBV21-1 | CASGQTGIEETQYF | TGTGCCAGCGGTCAGACAGGGATAGAAGAGACCCAGTACTTC